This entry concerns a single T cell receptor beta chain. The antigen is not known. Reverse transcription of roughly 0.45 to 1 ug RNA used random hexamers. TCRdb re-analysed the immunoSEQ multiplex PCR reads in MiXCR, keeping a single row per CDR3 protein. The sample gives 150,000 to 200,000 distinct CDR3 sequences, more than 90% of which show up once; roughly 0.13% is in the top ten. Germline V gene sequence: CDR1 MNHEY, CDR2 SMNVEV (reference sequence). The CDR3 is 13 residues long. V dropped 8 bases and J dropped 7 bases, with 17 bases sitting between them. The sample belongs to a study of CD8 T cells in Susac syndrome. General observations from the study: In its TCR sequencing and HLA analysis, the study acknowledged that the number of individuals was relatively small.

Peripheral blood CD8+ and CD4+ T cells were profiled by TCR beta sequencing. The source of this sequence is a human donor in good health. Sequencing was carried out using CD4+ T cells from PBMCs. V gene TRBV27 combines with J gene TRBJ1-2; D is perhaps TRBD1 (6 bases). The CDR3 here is CASAPRQGPGYTF. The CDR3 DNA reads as TGTGCCAGCGCCCCCCGGCAGGGGCCTGGCTACACCTTC.